Below, 24 T cell receptor beta chains from the same sample are listed, as sequenced in a study of beta chain features in type 1 diabetes. Study-wide findings and caveats: All four CD4+ subsets from Type 1 diabetes patients carried moderately but significantly shorter TCRB CDR3s.

Every bit of the isolated RNA underwent reverse transcription, so sequencing read expressed TCRB transcripts. The protocol was immunoSEQ multiplex PCR, while the TCRdb copy is restricted to in-frame clones and leaves out a portion. The sample holds some 640,000 clones, over 13% seen once. Antigen specificity for these receptors is unknown. Material: naive CD4+ T cells from blood. The receptor set was obtained from a man younger than 30 with type 1 diabetes.

Only one count was recorded for this clone. The rearrangement joins TRBV9 to TRBJ2-3; the D gene could be TRBD1 or TRBD2 (6 bases each). CDR1 is SGDLS and CDR2 is YYNGEE in the germline V gene. CDR3 length equals 14 residues. The V and J ends lost 6 bases and 2 bases respectively, with 13 bases between them. The CDR3 here is CASTRGTSTDTQYF. CDR3 DNA: TGTGCCAGCACTAGGGGGACTTCCACAGATACGCAGTATTTT.

J is TRBJ2-3 and V is TRBV4-1, with 9 positions matching TRBD2. The V gene's germline CDR1 is MGHRA and CDR2 YSYEKL. CDR3 length: 17 residues. V gave up 3 bases and J gave up 0 bases; unmatched junction bases: 7. The CDR3, as DNA: TGCGCCAGCAGCCACCGACCTAGCGGGACGAGCACAGATACGCAGTATTTT. This sequence encodes CASSHRPSGTSTDTQYF.

In its sample, this clone was seen a few times. The sample carries other DNA sequences with the same CDR3. The rearrangement links TRBV7-9 to TRBJ2-7; maybe TRBD2 (6 bases). The CDR3 sequence is 14 residues long. Germline values: CDR1 SEHNR, CDR2 FQNEAQ (reference sequence). The V end was cut by 0 bases, the J end by 3 bases, with 9 bases between. The CDR3 nucleotides read TGTGCCAGCAGCTTAGCGGGAGGCCTCTACGAGCAGTACTTC. Amino acid sequence: CASSLAGGLYEQYF.

This clone was observed a few times. The chain has TRBV18 and TRBJ2-1, with TRBD2 identical over 13 bases. Germline V gene sequence: CDR1 KGHSH, CDR2 LQKENI. CDR3 length equals 17 residues. Trimming cost V 3 bases and J 7 bases; bases outside gene matches: 9. CDR3 sequence: CASSPRTSGRALNEQFF. CDR3 nucleotides: TGTGCCAGCTCACCGCGGACTAGCGGGAGAGCCTTGAATGAGCAGTTCTTC.

A few counts support this clone. The chain has TRBV5-4 and TRBJ2-6, with TRBD1 as a possible D gene (6 bases). The germline V gene encodes CDR1 SGHNT and CDR2 YYREEE (reference sequence). Trimming removed 2 bases at V and 0 bases at J, with 12 bases between. CDR3 length: 17 residues. The CDR3 DNA reads TGTGCCAGCAGCTTTACAGGGACCAGCTCTGGGGCCAACGTCCTGACTTTC. It encodes CASSFTGTSSGANVLTF.

Details on this clone: Other nucleotide sequences from this sample produce the same CDR3. The CDR3 sequence is CSVGQGNYGYTF. In DNA, the CDR3 is TGCAGCGTTGGACAGGGAAACTATGGCTACACCTTC. The chain recombines TRBV29-1 with TRBJ1-2; 7 bases align to TRBD1. CDR1 is SQVTM and CDR2 is ANQGSEA in the germline V gene. The CDR3 runs to 12 residues. V gave up 4 bases and J gave up 2 bases; unmatched junction bases: 1.

The chain is built from TRBV28 and TRBJ2-1; no clear D. The CDR3 length is 12 residues. Germline loops: CDR1 MDHEN, CDR2 SYDVKM. Deletions cut 5 bases from V and 9 bases from J, with 11 bases between. The CDR3 sequence: CASSTTRSEQFF. Here the CDR3 DNA reads TGTGCCAGCAGTACCACGCGCAGTGAGCAGTTCTTC.

This clone occurred a few times. This chain links TRBV6-6 with TRBJ1-4; TRBD1 matches at 7 bases. The length of the CDR3 is 15 residues. Germline V gene data show CDR1 as MNHNY and CDR2 as SVGAGI (reference sequence). J lost 5 bases, V lost 0 bases, and 3 bases had no gene match. CDR3 in DNA: TGTGCCAGCAGTTACTCGGGGACAGCGAATGAAAAACTGTTTTTT. Its protein is CASSYSGTANEKLFF.

In regard to this clone: This same CDR3 is encoded by further DNA sequences in the sample. V is TRBV7-2 and J is TRBJ2-5; D not resolved. Germline V CDR1 and CDR2: SGHTA, FQGNSA. Between the trimmed V and J ends, which lost 1 base and 2 bases, there was a span of 5 bases. This CDR3 has 13 amino acids. CDR3 sequence (DNA): TGTGCCAGCAGCTTAGTTAGGCAAGAGACCCAGTACTTC. Residues: CASSLVRQETQYF.

This chain links TRBV15 with TRBJ1-1, with a possible D match to TRBD1 (5 bases). Trimming stripped 0 bases from V and 7 bases from J, with 9 bases between. Germline V gives CDR1 LNHNV, CDR2 YYDKDF (reference sequence). The CDR3 contains 13 residues. CDR3 sequence (DNA): TGTGCCACCAGCAGAGATTGGCAGGGTGAAGCTTTCTTT. Protein sequence: CATSRDWQGEAFF.

Only a few counts were recorded for this clone. Distinct nucleotide sequences in the sample also encode this CDR3. This chain connects TRBV2 to TRBJ2-7; 7 bases agree with TRBD1. Germline assignment: CDR1 SNHLY and CDR2 FYNNEI. The CDR3 is made up of 12 amino acids. Trimming cost V 4 bases and J 3 bases; bases outside gene matches: 0. The CDR3 nucleotides are TGTGCCAGCAGTGGACAGGGCTACGAGCAGTACTTC. This gives the protein CASSGQGYEQYF.

The genes are TRBV5-1 and TRBJ1-1; possible D gene TRBD1, 6 bases. CDR3 length: 14 residues. Germline CDR1 is SGHRS and CDR2 is YFSETQ. Trimming took off 5 bases at V and 0 bases at J, with 11 bases between the two ends. CDR3: CASRGQTLNTEAFF. CDR3 bases: TGCGCCAGCAGAGGACAGACCCTGAACACTGAAGCTTTCTTT.

This clone was detected only a few times. This chain links TRBV5-1 with TRBJ2-3; 7 bases line up with TRBD1. The CDR3 sequence is 16 residues long. V dropped 0 bases and J dropped 3; count of bases not matched to a gene: 7. Germline CDR1 and CDR2: SGHRS and YFSETQ. CDR3 region: CASSLGDSILTDTQYF. CDR3 DNA: TGCGCCAGCAGCTTGGGGGACAGCATCCTGACAGATACGCAGTATTTT.

The chain joins TRBV10-3 to TRBJ1-2; no firm D call. V lost 3 bases and J lost 7, with 18 bases in between. Germline V gene lookup returns CDR1 ENHRY and CDR2 SYGVKD. CDR3 size: 15 residues. Written as DNA, the CDR3 is TGTGCCATCAGTGACTTCTTGGAGACCAGAACTGGCTACACCTTC. Amino acid sequence: CAISDFLETRTGYTF.

This clone was observed a handful of times. This chain links TRBV9 with TRBJ2-5; 7 bases map to TRBD2. Losses at the gene ends were 2 bases for V and 4 bases for J; bases not matched to a gene: 11. Germline V CDR1 and CDR2: SGDLS, YYNGEE. This CDR3 has 16 amino acids. CDR3 DNA: TGTGCCAGCAGCGTTAGAGGACTAGAAGGTGCAGAGACCCAGTACTTC. This codes for CASSVRGLEGAETQYF.

The V call is TRBV7-9, the J call TRBJ1-1; D is unclear. This CDR3 has 12 amino acids. Germline values: CDR1 SEHNR, CDR2 FQNEAQ (reference sequence). V was clipped by 4 bases and J by 10 bases, with 13 bases between them. CDR3 in DNA: TGTGCCAGCAGCTCGCAGACACCTGGAGCTTTCTTT. Its protein is CASSSQTPGAFF.

V is TRBV11-2 and J is TRBJ2-2; weak D call: TRBD2 (6 bases). The CDR3 has 18 amino acids. The V end was cut by 1 base, the J end by 6 bases, with 21 bases between. Germline V CDR1 and CDR2: SGHAT, FQNNGV. CDR3 protein: CASSLVGASRGLAGELFF. CDR3 nucleotide sequence: TGTGCCAGCAGCTTAGTCGGAGCCTCGCGGGGACTGGCCGGGGAGCTGTTTTTT.

There are a few counts of this clone. The chain couples TRBV5-6 to TRBJ2-7, with 10 nucleotides matching TRBD2. The CDR3 has 15 residues. Trimming at V came to 2 bases and at J to 2 bases, leaving 4 bases not matched to a gene. Germline-derived CDR1 and CDR2 are SGHDT and YYEEEE. The CDR3 DNA reads as TGTGCCAGCAGCTTTCGTACTAGCGGGACCTACGAGCAGTACTTC. This encodes CASSFRTSGTYEQYF.

The V and J genes are TRBV5-1 and TRBJ2-3, with no clear D. Trimming removed 6 bases at V and 5 bases at J, with 10 bases between. The germline V gene encodes CDR1 SGHRS and CDR2 YFSETQ. The CDR3 has 12 amino acids. The CDR3 reads CASIGSGDTQYF. The DNA of the CDR3 is TGCGCCAGCATTGGATCGGGAGATACGCAGTATTTT.

This clone came up a few times. The chain joins TRBV5-4 to TRBJ2-3; no clear D. The CDR3 is 13 residues long. V lost 3 bases and J lost 2, with 7 bases in between. The V gene's germline CDR1 is SGHNT and CDR2 YYREEE (reference sequence). The DNA for the CDR3 is TGTGCCAGCAGCTCGACGACCACAGATACGCAGTATTTT. It encodes CASSSTTTDTQYF.

The rearrangement uses TRBV9 and TRBJ1-1; D ambiguous. From germline, CDR1 is SGDLS and CDR2 YYNGEE. Trimming removed 0 bases at V and 3 bases at J, with 9 bases between. CDR3 size: 14 residues. The CDR3 DNA reads TGTGCCAGCAGCGTAGTCACGGGCGACACTGAAGCTTTCTTT. Its protein is CASSVVTGDTEAFF. The variable domain in full, completed from reference TRBV9 and TRBJ1-1, reads DSGVTQTPKHLITATGQRVTLRCSPRSGDLSVYWYQQSLDQGLQFLIQYYNGEERAKGNILERFSAQQFPDLHSELNLSSLELGDSALYFCASSVVTGDTEAFFGQGTRLTVV.

This clone was found a few times. The V call is TRBV7-9, the J call TRBJ2-7; 11 bases are shared with TRBD1. The V and J ends lost 5 bases and 5 bases, in that order; junction bases with no gene match: 5. CDR3 length equals 14 residues. CDR1 SEHNR and CDR2 FQNEAQ come from the germline V gene (reference sequence). Here the CDR3 reads CASSVWTGGDEQYF. The CDR3 DNA reads as TGTGCCAGCAGCGTTTGGACAGGGGGCGACGAGCAGTACTTC.

With respect to this clone: Additional DNA sequences in this sample encode the identical CDR3. The rearrangement links TRBV29-1 to TRBJ1-5, with 9 bases identical to TRBD1. V lost 5 bases and J lost 5; bases outside the gene matches: 1. Germline loops: CDR1 SQVTM, CDR2 ANQGSEA. The CDR3 spans 12 residues. The CDR3 coding sequence is TGCAGCGTTAGACAGGGGGATCAGCCCCAGCATTTT. Protein: CSVRQGDQPQHF.

The chain uses TRBV7-2 and TRBJ2-7, with 7 bases that match TRBD2. Germline V gene sequence: CDR1 SGHTA, CDR2 FQGNSA. Losses at the gene ends were 5 bases for V and 2 bases for J; bases not matched to a gene: 12. The CDR3 totals 16 residues. The CDR3: CASSPRGGLGTYEQYF. CDR3 sequence (DNA): TGTGCCAGCAGCCCTCGCGGGGGACTCGGCACCTACGAGCAGTACTTC.